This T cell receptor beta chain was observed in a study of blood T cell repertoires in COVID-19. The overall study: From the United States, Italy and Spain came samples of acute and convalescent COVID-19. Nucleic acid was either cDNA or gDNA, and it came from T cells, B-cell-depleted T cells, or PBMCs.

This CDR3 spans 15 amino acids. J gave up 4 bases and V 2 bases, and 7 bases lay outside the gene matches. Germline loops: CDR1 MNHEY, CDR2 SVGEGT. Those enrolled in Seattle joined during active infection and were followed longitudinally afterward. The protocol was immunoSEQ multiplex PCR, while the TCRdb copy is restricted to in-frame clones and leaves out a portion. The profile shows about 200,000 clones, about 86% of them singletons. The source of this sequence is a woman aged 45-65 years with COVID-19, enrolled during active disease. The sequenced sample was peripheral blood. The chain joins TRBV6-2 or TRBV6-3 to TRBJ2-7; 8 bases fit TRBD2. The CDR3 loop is CASSYEAGGAYEQYF. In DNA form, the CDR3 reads TGTGCCAGCAGTTACGAGGCGGGGGGCGCTTACGAGCAGTACTTC.